The 17 T cell receptor beta chains below were found in one sample sequenced in a study of shared clonotypes between healthy human individuals. Profiling relied on immunoSEQ multiplex PCR, and the TCRdb table lists in-frame clones only, not all of them. The sample carries 980,000 or so clones, 76% recorded once. Material: memory CD4+ T cells sorted from blood. Subset here: CD45RA-negative fraction. The receptors originated from a man between 18 and 35 years old in good health.

Only a few counts were recorded for this clone. The genes are TRBV5-1 and TRBJ2-5; maybe TRBD2 (6 bases). This CDR3 contains 12 residues. V was pared by 6 bases and J by 5 bases, with 11 bases between. Germline values: CDR1 SGHRS, CDR2 YFSETQ. CDR3 amino acids: CASKPEGETQYF. In DNA form, the CDR3 reads TGCGCCAGCAAACCGGAGGGGGAGACCCAGTACTTC.

J is TRBJ1-3 and V is TRBV18; a possible D gene is TRBD1 (6 bases). V was clipped by 0 bases and J by 2 bases, with 8 bases between them. The CDR3 contains 15 residues. From germline, CDR1 is KGHSH and CDR2 LQKENI. The CDR3 loop reads CASSPPSGAGNTIYF. CDR3 nucleotide sequence: TGTGCCAGCTCACCACCGTCAGGGGCTGGAAACACCATATATTTT. Full variable domain (rest looked up from reference TRBV18 and TRBJ1-3): NAGVMQNPRHLVRRRGQEARLRCSPMKGHSHVYWYRQLPEEGLKFMVYLQKENIIDESGMPKERFSAEFPKEGPSILRIQQVVRGDSAAYFCASSPPSGAGNTIYFGEGSWLTVV.

The chain joins TRBV5-6 to TRBJ1-2, with D possibly matching TRBD1 (5 bases). The CDR3 extends over 15 amino acids. V was cut by 4 bases and J by 8 bases, with 21 bases left in between. Per germline, CDR1 SGHDT and CDR2 YYEEEE. The CDR3 sequence: CASSARLGRASGYTF. The CDR3 DNA is TGTGCCAGCAGCGCCCGGCTCGGCAGGGCGAGCGGCTACACCTTC.

This clone was counted a few times. The chain employs TRBV18 and TRBJ2-5; TRBD1 aligns across 8 bases. J gave up 3 bases and V 3 bases, and 12 bases lay outside the gene matches. The CDR3 extends over 17 amino acids. Germline V gene sequence: CDR1 KGHSH, CDR2 LQKENI. The CDR3, as DNA: TGTGCCAGCTCACCCCCGGGACAGGCTAAAATTAAAGAGACCCAGTACTTC. This encodes CASSPPGQAKIKETQYF.

J is TRBJ2-2 and V is TRBV6-5, with TRBD1 matching over 9 bases. With 8 bases clipped from V and 3 bases from J, the junction kept 7 bases outside the gene matches. Germline CDR1 reads MNHEY; CDR2 reads SVGAGI. CDR3 size: 15 residues. As DNA, the CDR3 is TGTGCCAGCGGATCTACAGGGGGCGACACCGGGGAGCTGTTTTTT. Translating gives CASGSTGGDTGELFF.

The V gene is TRBV5-6, the J gene TRBJ2-5, with no clear D. The germline gives CDR1 SGHDT, CDR2 YYEEEE. This CDR3 region has 15 residues. V shed 0 bases and J shed 2 bases, with 11 bases lying between them. The CDR3 bases are TGTGCCAGCAGCTTGGTCGGGTACAGTCAAGAGACCCAGTACTTC. Translated: CASSLVGYSQETQYF.

V gene TRBV19 combines with J gene TRBJ2-7, with D tentatively TRBD2 (6 bases). The V and J ends lost 3 bases and 5 bases respectively, with 14 bases between them. The germline V gene encodes CDR1 LNHDA and CDR2 SQIVND (reference sequence). The CDR3 totals 14 residues. CDR3 in DNA: TGTGCCAGTAGTATCTCCACTAGCAGTGACGAGCAGTACTTC. Amino acid sequence: CASSISTSSDEQYF.

V usage is TRBV2 and J usage is TRBJ2-3, with D possibly being TRBD2 (5 bases). V lost 6 bases and J lost 5, with 9 bases in between. Germline V lookup: CDR1 SNHLY, CDR2 FYNNEI. The CDR3 spans 12 residues. The CDR3 DNA follows: TGTGCCAGCAGCCTACTAGAAGATACGCAGTATTTT. This encodes CASSLLEDTQYF. The entire variable domain, with the rest obtained from reference TRBV2 and TRBJ2-3, is as follows: EPEVTQTPSHQVTQMGQEVILRCVPISNHLYFYWYRQILGQKVEFLVSFYNNEISEKSEIFDDQFSVERPDGSNFTLKIRSTKLEDSAMYFCASSLLEDTQYFGPGTRLTVL.

This clone was seen only a few times. The V and J genes are TRBV2 and TRBJ2-2; D not resolved. V was shortened by 3 bases and J by 5 bases, with 10 bases between the two germline ends. Germline V gene data show CDR1 as SNHLY and CDR2 as FYNNEI. The CDR3 sequence is 14 residues long. DNA of the CDR3: TGTGCCAGCAGTGATAACCTTAAGACCGGGGAGCTGTTTTTT. Translation: CASSDNLKTGELFF.

The chain uses TRBV28 and TRBJ1-3; TRBD1 is a possible D gene (5 bases). This CDR3 is built from 16 residues. Trimming shortened V by 4 bases and J by 0 bases, and 13 bases separated the two germline ends. Looked up from germline, CDR1 is MDHEN and CDR2 is SYDVKM. CDR3 loop: CASSSLRVRSGNTIYF. As DNA, the CDR3 is TGTGCCAGCAGTTCCCTCAGGGTTCGCTCTGGAAACACCATATATTTT.

The chain combines TRBV10-3 with TRBJ2-7; 7 nucleotides match TRBD1. The V gene's germline CDR1 is ENHRY and CDR2 SYGVKD. V shed 6 bases, J shed 3 bases, and the junction held 8 bases outside the gene matches. CDR3 length: 14 amino acids. For the CDR3, the DNA is TGTGCCATCAGCGAACCGGGACAGATCTACGAGCAGTACTTC. Residues: CAISEPGQIYEQYF.

V gene TRBV5-4 combines with J gene TRBJ2-5; a possible D gene is TRBD1 (6 bases). With 4 bases removed from V and 5 bases from J, the gap between germline ends came to 15 bases. CDR3 length: 14 residues. Per the germline V gene, CDR1 is SGHNT and CDR2 is YYREEE (reference sequence). The CDR3 coding sequence is TGTGCCAGCAGCCCGCAGGGGCGGAAGGAGACCCAGTACTTC. The encoded protein is CASSPQGRKETQYF.

This chain joins TRBV11-2 and TRBJ2-7, with D perhaps assigned TRBD1 or TRBD2 (5 bases each). V gave up 3 bases and J gave up 8 bases, with 14 bases separating them. In germline, CDR1 is SGHAT, CDR2 FQNNGV. There are 13 residues in the CDR3. DNA of the CDR3: TGTGCCAGCAGCTTCGCCGGGACCAGGAAGCAGTACTTC. It codes for CASSFAGTRKQYF.

This chain uses TRBV11-1 with TRBJ1-1; possibly TRBD1 for D (6 bases). The CDR3 has 15 residues. V dropped 4 bases and J dropped 8 bases, with 20 bases sitting between them. Germline CDR1 is SGHAT and CDR2 is FQDESV (reference sequence). CDR3 region: CASSSAPERGAEAFF. The CDR3 coding sequence is TGTGCCAGCAGCTCCGCGCCCGAGAGGGGGGCGGAAGCTTTCTTT. Complete variable domain (other parts from reference TRBV11-1 and TRBJ1-1): EAEVAQSPRYKITEKSQAVAFWCDPISGHATLYWYRQILGQGPELLVQFQDESVVDDSQLPKDRFSAERLKGVDSTLKIQPAELGDSAMYLCASSSAPERGAEAFFGQGTRLTVV.

This chain uses TRBV6-1 with TRBJ1-3; weak D call: TRBD1 (5 bases). The V end was cut by 2 bases, the J end by 5 bases, with 13 bases between. CDR3 length: 15 residues. Per germline, CDR1 MNHNS and CDR2 SASEGT. CDR3 sequence (DNA): TGTGCCAGCAGTGAACCGAACCTGGGACGAAACACCATATATTTT. Its protein is CASSEPNLGRNTIYF.

V usage is TRBV4-2 and J usage is TRBJ1-3; D uncertain. Germline CDR1 is LGHNA and CDR2 is YNFKEQ. Trimming shortened V by 0 bases and J by 0 bases, and 12 bases separated the two germline ends. The CDR3 extends over 17 amino acids. This CDR3 reads CASSQENTANSGNTIYF. Here the CDR3 DNA reads TGTGCCAGCAGCCAAGAGAATACAGCGAACTCTGGAAACACCATATATTTT.

CDR3 in amino acids: CAWSAKGQGNQPQHF. The CDR3 DNA reads TGTGCCTGGAGCGCCAAGGGACAGGGCAATCAGCCCCAGCATTTT. The chain couples TRBV30 to TRBJ1-5; 8 bases are shared with TRBD1. The CDR3 loop spans 15 amino acids. The trim removed 3 bases at V and 2 bases at J, leaving 6 bases unmatched. The V gene's germline CDR1 is GTSNPN and CDR2 SVGIG (reference sequence).